Listed below are T cell receptor beta chains from one sample, sequenced in a study of response to subunit inactivated influenza vaccine. TCRdb ran MiXCR on the RT-PCR reads and lists one entry per CDR3 protein. The table records under 500,000 distinct CDR3 sequences, over 9.5% of them present only once. Material: PBMCs from blood, obtained roughly 47 days after vaccination. All receptors derive from a man aged 45-65 years who received an inactivated influenza vaccine. Each CDR3 is given with its conserved first and last residue. The D gene is left open where the match is weak. Some rows mark clone size as missing; the rest say once, few, many or name a class of expanded clone.

abundance	v_gene	j_gene	d_gene	CDR3nt	CDR3aa
many	TRBV6-2/TRBV6-3	TRBJ2-1	NA	TGTGCCAGCAGTTACGGGACAAAAAGCGGTGAGCAGTTCTTC	CASSYGTKSGEQFF
many	TRBV5-1	TRBJ2-7	NA	TGCGCCAGCAGCTTGGACCAGGGTCGGGACGAGCAGTACTTC	CASSLDQGRDEQYF
NA	TRBV15	TRBJ1-2	NA	TGTGCCACCAGCAGAGATCAGGGTAGCGGTGGCTACACCTTC	CATSRDQGSGGYTF
few	TRBV7-8	TRBJ2-1	NA	TGTGCCAGCAGCTTAGCAGTCCTAGCGAGCAATGAGCAGTTCTTC	CASSLAVLASNEQFF
NA	TRBV20-1	TRBJ2-7	NA	TGCAGTGCTAGAGATACTATGGCGGTCTACGAGCAGTACTTC	CSARDTMAVYEQYF
NA	TRBV12-3/TRBV12-4	TRBJ2-7	NA	TGTGCCAGCAGACGAACAGGGAACGAGCAGTACTTC	CASRRTGNEQYF
few	TRBV19	TRBJ2-3	TRBD2	TGTGCCAGTAGTATCCTACTGACTAGCGGCACAGATACGCAGTATTTT	CASSILLTSGTDTQYF
few	TRBV20-1	TRBJ2-1	NA	TGCAGTGCTCCGGTGGCGGTCTACAATGAGCAGTTCTTC	CSAPVAVYNEQFF
once	TRBV30	TRBJ2-7	TRBD2	TGTGCCTGGAGCAAACTAGCGTGGGAGCAGTACTTC	CAWSKLAWEQYF
NA	TRBV9	TRBJ1-5	NA	TGTGCCAGCAGCGTAGCGGAGGGGGAGCCCCAGCATTTT	CASSVAEGEPQHF
NA	TRBV11-2	TRBJ1-4	TRBD1	TGTGCCAGCAGCATGAACCGGGACAGGGATGGTGAAAAACTGTTTTTT	CASSMNRDRDGEKLFF
few	TRBV6-4	TRBJ2-1	NA	TGTGCCAGCAGTGACTCGATTAGCGGGACAGACAATGAGCAGTTCTTC	CASSDSISGTDNEQFF
NA	TRBV28	TRBJ2-7	NA	TGTGCCAGCAGTTTATGGCTTCAGGGGTCTCACGAGCAGTACTTC	CASSLWLQGSHEQYF
few	TRBV7-9	TRBJ1-2	NA	TGTGCCAGCAGCTCCGGGGGGAGAAACTATGGCTACACCTTC	CASSSGGRNYGYTF
many	TRBV19	TRBJ1-6	NA	TGTGCCTGTCGGGGGTTATCACCCCTCCACTTT	CACRGLSPLHF
NA	TRBV12-3/TRBV12-4	TRBJ2-1	NA	TGTGCCAGCAGACGGAACCCCGCCGATGAGCAGTTCTTC	CASRRNPADEQFF
many	TRBV29-1	TRBJ2-7	NA	TGCAGCGTTGAAGTAGGAGGAAACGAGCAGTACTTC	CSVEVGGNEQYF
few	TRBV18	TRBJ2-6	NA	TGTGCCAGCTCACGACAGGTTACCGGGGCCAACGTCCTGACTTTC	CASSRQVTGANVLTF
NA	TRBV29-1	TRBJ2-1	NA	TGCAGCGTTGGTTTATCGGATGAGCAGTTCTTC	CSVGLSDEQFF
few	TRBV7-2	TRBJ2-1	TRBD2	TGTGCCAGCAGCATGCGACTAGCGGGGGGGCCAGGCAATGAGCAGTTCTTC	CASSMRLAGGPGNEQFF
few	TRBV12-3/TRBV12-4	TRBJ1-6	NA	TGTGCCAGCAGTTTAGCAGGGAAGGGAAATTCACCCCTCCACTTT	CASSLAGKGNSPLHF
NA	TRBV6-5	TRBJ2-3	NA	TGTGCCAGCAGTTACTCGGGTCTGAAAGTATCGCAGTATTTT	CASSYSGLKVSQYF
NA	TRBV5-1	TRBJ2-7	NA	TGCGTCAGCAGCCCGAATCGTGGGGGTGGCGAGCAGTACTTC	CVSSPNRGGGEQYF
many	TRBV6-5	TRBJ2-1	NA	TGTGCCAGCAGAAAACCACGGGGTGAGCAGTTCTTC	CASRKPRGEQFF
NA	TRBV29-1	TRBJ2-7	NA	TGCAGCGTTTGGTGGGGTTCCCACGAGCAGTACTTC	CSVWWGSHEQYF
many	TRBV5-1	TRBJ2-1	NA	TGCGCCAGCAGCTTGGCCCCACAAGGCTCCTACAATGAGCAGTTCTTC	CASSLAPQGSYNEQFF
NA	TRBV3-1	TRBJ2-7	TRBD2	TGTGCCAGCAGCTCGACTAGCGGGAGGCCCGAGCAGTACTTC	CASSSTSGRPEQYF
NA	TRBV20-1	TRBJ2-1	NA	TGCAGTGCTTACCCGGGCAACTACAATGAGCAGTTCTTC	CSAYPGNYNEQFF
NA	TRBV24-1	TRBJ2-2	TRBD1	TGTGCCACCAGCTGGGGACAGACCGTTCCCGGGGAGCTGTTTTTT	CATSWGQTVPGELFF
many	TRBV6-5	TRBJ1-1	TRBD1	TGTGCCAGCAGTTATTCGGGGACAGTGAACACTGAAGCTTTCTTT	CASSYSGTVNTEAFF
few	TRBV5-1	TRBJ2-2	TRBD1	TGCGCCAGCAGCTTGGATGGACGACAGGGACCAATGTCGACCGGGGAGCTGTTTTTT	CASSLDGRQGPMSTGELFF
many	TRBV6-6	TRBJ2-2	NA	TGTGCCAGCAGTTACTCGGAAGTCTTAGGGGAGCTGTTTTTT	CASSYSEVLGELFF
few	TRBV12-5	TRBJ1-2	NA	TGTGCTAGTGGTTTCCGTGGAGGACATAACTATGGCTACACCTTC	CASGFRGGHNYGYTF
few	TRBV4-2	TRBJ2-7	NA	TGTGCCAGCAGCCAACAGGACGGTTCCTACGAGCAGTACTTC	CASSQQDGSYEQYF
many	TRBV6-1	TRBJ2-7	TRBD2	TGTGCCAGCAACCGAGCGGGAGGTTACGAGCAGTACTTC	CASNRAGGYEQYF
many	TRBV29-1	TRBJ2-1	TRBD2	TGCAGCGTTGGGCGGGGGGGCTTGTATGAGCAGTTCTTC	CSVGRGGLYEQFF
once	TRBV20-1	TRBJ1-4	TRBD1	TGCAGTGCTAGAGAAATAACAGGGGGCGACGAAAAACTGTTTTTT	CSAREITGGDEKLFF
few	TRBV7-6	TRBJ2-3	NA	TGTGCCAGCAGCTTAGCAGAATCCGATACGCAGTATTTT	CASSLAESDTQYF
few	TRBV5-6	TRBJ1-1	NA	TGTGCCAGCAGCCCCGCCGGGGGAAAAGCTTTCTTT	CASSPAGGKAFF
many	TRBV20-1	TRBJ2-1	TRBD2	TGCAGTGCTAGATTCGCCGGGGGACTAGCGGGACACAATGAGCAGTTCTTC	CSARFAGGLAGHNEQFF
many	TRBV9	TRBJ2-1	TRBD2	TGTGCCAGCAGCCCCCGACCTAGCGGATCCTACAATGAGCAGTTCTTC	CASSPRPSGSYNEQFF
many	TRBV6-8	TRBJ2-7	TRBD1	TGTGCCAGCAGTTACATTCGGGACAGCGACTACGAGCAGTACTTC	CASSYIRDSDYEQYF
many	TRBV15	TRBJ2-3	NA	TGTGCCACCCACCGGGCGGTTCTTAGCACAGATACGCAGTATTTT	CATHRAVLSTDTQYF
few	TRBV5-1	TRBJ2-1	TRBD2	TGCGCCAGCAGCTTGGGTGCGGGAGCCTACAATGAGCAGTTCTTC	CASSLGAGAYNEQFF
NA	TRBV11-2	TRBJ2-5	NA	TGTGCCAGCAGCTCACGGACTGCTCAGGAGACCCAGTACTTC	CASSSRTAQETQYF
few	TRBV12-3/TRBV12-4	TRBJ2-3	NA	TGTGCCAGCAGTTTTCTGCGGGGGCTTAGCACAGATACGCAGTATTTT	CASSFLRGLSTDTQYF
NA	TRBV23-1	TRBJ1-2	NA	TGCGCCAGCAGACCCGGACGCCTTAACTATGGCTACACCTTC	CASRPGRLNYGYTF
many	TRBV7-2	TRBJ2-7	TRBD2	TGTGCCAGCGGCATGACCGGGACTAGGACCTACGAGCAGTACTTC	CASGMTGTRTYEQYF
few	TRBV7-2	TRBJ2-7	NA	TGTGCCAGCAGCATCCGGGACTGGACCTACGAGCAGTACTTC	CASSIRDWTYEQYF
NA	TRBV28	TRBJ2-7	NA	TGTGCCAGCAGCGACCTACAGGGATCCTACGAGCAGTACTTC	CASSDLQGSYEQYF
few	TRBV18	TRBJ2-7	NA	TGTGCCAGCTCACCCATTTTCGGGGCGGGGGAGCAGTACTTC	CASSPIFGAGEQYF
few	TRBV11-1	TRBJ2-2	TRBD1	TGTGCCAGCAGTTTAACCTCCTATTGGGACAGGTGGAACACCGGGGAGCTGTTTTTT	CASSLTSYWDRWNTGELFF
many	TRBV7-2	TRBJ1-5	NA	TGTGCCAGCAGCTTAATGGGGCTTGGCAATCAGCCCCAGCATTTT	CASSLMGLGNQPQHF
few	TRBV5-1	TRBJ1-6	NA	TGCGCCAGCAGCTCGGACGGGTCACCCCTCCACTTT	CASSSDGSPLHF
many	TRBV5-5	TRBJ2-5	NA	TGTGCCAGCAGCTTGACAGGGTACCAAGAGACCCAGTACTTC	CASSLTGYQETQYF
NA	TRBV5-1	TRBJ2-1	TRBD2	TGCGCCAGCAGCTTGTGGGGTCAGGGAGGGGATGACCAGTTCTTC	CASSLWGQGGDDQFF
many	TRBV5-1	TRBJ2-5	TRBD2	TGCGCCAGCAGAAACGGACTAGCGGGAGAGCAAGAGACCCAGTACTTC	CASRNGLAGEQETQYF